These 18 T cell receptor beta chains originate from one sample sequenced in a study of blood T cell repertoires in COVID-19. Measured with immunoSEQ multiplex PCR; TCRdb has only the in-frame clones, and not every one. The sample has about 220,000 clones, more than 80% seen once; the top ten hold roughly 2.3%. Sequenced material: peripheral blood. The receptors stem from a man aged 30 to 45 who had recovered from COVID-19.

The chain has TRBV5-6 and TRBJ2-2; the match to TRBD2 covers 10 bases. This CDR3 has 19 residues. With 5 bases clipped from V and 4 bases from J, the junction kept 17 bases outside the gene matches. Per germline, CDR1 SGHDT and CDR2 YYEEEE. The CDR3 protein is CASSYLAGARLSRTGELFF. The CDR3 bases are TGTGCCAGCAGTTACCTAGCGGGGGCAAGGTTATCTCGCACCGGGGAGCTGTTTTTT.

The chain has TRBV9 and TRBJ1-2; D is uncertain. Germline values: CDR1 SGDLS, CDR2 YYNGEE. Trimming pared 0 bases from V and 0 bases from J, leaving 9 bases between. This CDR3 contains 15 residues. Here the CDR3 DNA reads TGTGCCAGCAGCGTAGGCACAACCGCTAACTATGGCTACACCTTC. It yields the protein CASSVGTTANYGYTF.

The chain links TRBV12-5 to TRBJ1-2; 8 bases are shared with TRBD1. Trimming removed 4 bases from V and 7 bases from J; junction bases left unmatched: 11. CDR1 LGHNT and CDR2 FRNRAP come from the germline V gene. The CDR3 sequence is 15 residues long. This CDR3 is CASGSSATGASGYTF. Written as DNA, the CDR3 is TGTGCTAGTGGTTCCTCCGCGACAGGGGCGAGTGGCTACACCTTC.

The gene calls are TRBV3-1 (or the pseudogene TRBV3-2) and TRBJ1-5, with D possibly TRBD1 on 5 matching bases. The germline gives CDR1 LGHDT, CDR2 YNNKEL (reference sequence). With 4 bases removed from V and 1 base from J, the gap between germline ends came to 8 bases. The CDR3 length is 14 residues. CDR3 in DNA: TGTGCCAGCAGCCTCGGGGGAAGCAATCAGCCCCAGCATTTT. Protein: CASSLGGSNQPQHF.

The chain has TRBV18 and TRBJ2-7; 10 bases map to TRBD1. The CDR3 consists of 12 residues. V was clipped by 5 bases and J by 5 bases; unmatched bases: 0. In germline, CDR1 is KGHSH, CDR2 LQKENI. Written as DNA, the CDR3 is TGTGCCAGCTCAGGGACAGGGGACGAGCAGTACTTC. Its protein is CASSGTGDEQYF.

This clone appeared a single time. The V gene is TRBV18, the J gene TRBJ2-7; 7 bases are shared with TRBD1. Unmatched junction bases numbered 10, after V lost 6 bases and J lost 2 bases. CDR1 is KGHSH, CDR2 LQKENI, per germline. The CDR3 loop spans 15 amino acids. As DNA, the CDR3 is TGTGCCAGCTCCCCTTCAGGGGGTCTCACCTACGAGCAGTACTTC. It translates to CASSPSGGLTYEQYF.

The genes are TRBV27 and TRBJ1-2; TRBD1 is a possible D gene (6 bases). CDR1 and CDR2 (germline): MNHEY, SMNVEV (reference sequence). The V and J ends lost 3 bases and 4 bases respectively, with 12 bases between them. This CDR3 contains 14 residues. The CDR3 DNA sequence: TGTGCCAGCAGTTTCAGGGGATGGGGCTATGGCTACACCTTC. Translation: CASSFRGWGYGYTF.

This clone came up once. The chain carries TRBV18 and TRBJ2-3; 12 nucleotides match TRBD2. Germline values: CDR1 KGHSH, CDR2 LQKENI. This CDR3 is built from 15 residues. V lost 5 bases, J lost 5 bases, and 5 bases stayed unmatched. CDR3 protein: CASSIKTSGGDTQYF. Written as DNA, the CDR3 is TGTGCCAGCTCAATCAAGACTAGCGGGGGAGATACGCAGTATTTT.

The rearrangement joins TRBV11-2 to TRBJ2-7; 9 nucleotides line up with TRBD1. The CDR3 totals 13 residues. The germline V gene has CDR1 SGHAT and CDR2 FQNNGV. V shed 5 bases, J shed 5 bases, and the junction held 4 bases outside the gene matches. Written as DNA, the CDR3 is TGTGCCAGCAGCCGATGGACAGGGGACGAGCAGTACTTC. Its translation is CASSRWTGDEQYF.

This rearrangement joins TRBV7-7 to TRBJ2-7; TRBD1 matches 10 bases. Trimming cost V 2 bases and J 5 bases; bases outside gene matches: 3. CDR3 size: 14 residues. Per germline, CDR1 SSHAT and CDR2 FNYEAQ (reference sequence). The chain's CDR3 is CASSLTTGGHEQYF. The CDR3 DNA sequence: TGTGCCAGCAGCTTAACGACAGGGGGCCACGAGCAGTACTTC. Together with reference TRBV7-7 and TRBJ2-7, the CDR3 gives the full variable domain: GAGVSQSPRYKVTKRGQDVTLRCDPISSHATLYWYQQALGQGPEFLTYFNYEAQPDKSGLPSDRFSAERPEGSISTLTIQRTEQRDSAMYRCASSLTTGGHEQYFGPGTRLTVT.

V usage is TRBV12-3 or TRBV12-4 and J usage is TRBJ1-2; D perhaps matches TRBD1 (6 bases). Deletions cut 3 bases from V and 8 bases from J, with 13 bases between. CDR3 length: 13 residues. The CDR3 DNA reads as TGTGCCAGCAGTTTGTTGGGGGCTAAGGGCTACACCTTC. Protein product: CASSLLGAKGYTF.

This clone was picked up a small number of times. This rearrangement joins TRBV5-4 to TRBJ1-6, with TRBD1 as a possible D gene (5 bases). V shed 6 bases and J shed 8 bases, with 15 bases lying between them. The germline gives CDR1 SGHNT, CDR2 YYREEE (reference sequence). The CDR3 has 14 amino acids. In DNA, the CDR3 is TGTGCCAGCAACAACCCCGGGGGTGATTCACCCCTCCACTTT. This encodes CASNNPGGDSPLHF.

The CDR3 DNA reads as TGTGCCAGCAGTTTAACATACTCAGGACAGGGGGCTGGTGAAGCTTTCTTT. Translated, it gives CASSLTYSGQGAGEAFF. The chain recombines TRBV7-2 with TRBJ1-1; 11 nucleotides match TRBD1. Germline trimming cut 6 bases from V and 7 bases from J; bases unmatched to any gene: 16. CDR3 length: 17 residues. Per germline, CDR1 SGHTA and CDR2 FQGNSA. Filled out from reference TRBV7-2 and TRBJ1-1, the complete variable domain reads GAGVSQSPSNKVTEKGKDVELRCDPISGHTALYWYRQSLGQGLEFLIYFQGNSAPDKSGLPSDRFSAERTGGSVSTLTIQRTQQEDSAVYLCASSLTYSGQGAGEAFFGQGTRLTVV.

The chain combines TRBV6-5 with TRBJ1-2, with unresolved D. Looked up from germline, CDR1 is MNHEY and CDR2 is SVGAGI. V lost 5 bases and J lost 5, with 15 bases in between. The CDR3 covers 14 residues. In nucleotides, the CDR3 is TGTGCCAGCAGTCCCATTGGCCCCGGGTATGGCTACACCTTC. Its protein product is CASSPIGPGYGYTF.

In DNA form, the CDR3 reads TGTGCCAGCAGCCAAGTAGGGGGACACGAGCAGTACTTC. This translates into CASSQVGGHEQYF. V and J are TRBV14 and TRBJ2-7; D is perhaps TRBD1 (6 bases). V was cut by 1 base and J by 5 bases, with 9 bases left in between. The CDR3 has 13 amino acids. Germline CDR1 and CDR2: SGHDN and FVKESK.

V usage is TRBV6-1 and J usage is TRBJ2-7; D gene uncertain. Trimming took off 3 bases at V and 3 bases at J, with 3 bases between the two ends. The CDR3 covers 11 residues. Germline CDR1 and CDR2: MNHNS and SASEGT. The CDR3: CASSDYYEQYF. CDR3 nucleotides: TGTGCCAGCAGTGATTACTACGAGCAGTACTTC.

This clone was detected a few times. The J gene is TRBJ2-1, the V gene TRBV6-1; 12 positions agree with TRBD2. This CDR3 contains 16 residues. J lost 10 bases, V lost 1 base, and 8 bases had no gene match. CDR1 and CDR2 (germline): MNHNS, SASEGT. Written as DNA, the CDR3 is TGTGCCAGCAGTGAAGATGCTAGCGGGGGGGCCGGGGAGCAGTTCTTC. Encoded protein: CASSEDASGGAGEQFF.

As DNA, the CDR3 is TGTGCCAGCAGCCAAGAAGGTGTTAGGAGGGGAGGCACCGGGGAGCTGTTTTTT. The encoded protein is CASSQEGVRRGGTGELFF. The chain links TRBV4-2 to TRBJ2-2, with D perhaps TRBD2 (6 bases). The CDR3 contains 18 residues. Per the germline V gene, CDR1 is LGHNA and CDR2 is YNFKEQ. Trimming left V 0 bases short and J 4 bases short, with 18 bases between.